Below are 15 T cell receptor beta chains sequenced from a single sample in a study of Graves' ophthalmopathy and Graves' hyperthyroidism. Investigators amplified TCR beta CDR3 regions from RNA transcripts. The first-round RT-PCR employed HTBI primers together with the Qiagen OneStep RT-PCR kit. A multiplex PCR was then performed as the second round. One entry per CDR3 protein results from TCRdb running MiXCR on the multiplex PCR reads. The table has some 390,000 distinct CDR3 sequences, around 20% seen once. The sequencing input was peripheral blood. These receptors originate from a woman aged 18-29 years with Graves' ophthalmopathy.

This clonotype was seen many times. The chain has TRBV7-2 and TRBJ1-2; D might be TRBD1 (6 bases). Trimming left V 4 bases short and J 8 bases short, with 17 bases between. The CDR3 has 14 amino acids. The germline V gene encodes CDR1 SGHTA and CDR2 FQGNSA. The CDR3 region is CASSSSLTGWGYTF. DNA for the CDR3: TGTGCCAGCAGCTCCAGTCTAACAGGGTGGGGCTACACCTTC.

Ten or more counts support this clonotype. The rearrangement joins TRBV20-1 to TRBJ1-1, with D possibly matching TRBD1 (6 bases). The CDR3 is 12 amino acids. Trimming shortened V by 4 bases and J by 6 bases, and 12 bases separated the two germline ends. Per germline, CDR1 DFQATT and CDR2 SNEGSKA (reference sequence). The CDR3 nucleotides read TGCAGTGCTAAACACAGGGTATCTGAAGCTTTCTTT. Its translation: CSAKHRVSEAFF.

In its sample, this clonotype was seen many times. The chain links TRBV6-1 to TRBJ2-7; 9 bases are a match to TRBD2. Germline loops: CDR1 MNHNS, CDR2 SASEGT. Losses at the gene ends were 4 bases for V and 2 bases for J; bases not matched to a gene: 3. The CDR3 runs to 14 residues. The CDR3 here is CASSVLAGAYEQYF. Here the CDR3 DNA reads TGTGCCAGCAGTGTATTAGCGGGAGCCTACGAGCAGTACTTC.

V gene TRBV28 combines with J gene TRBJ2-7; TRBD1 agrees at 8 bases. The germline gives CDR1 MDHEN, CDR2 SYDVKM. The ends lost 8 bases at V and 3 bases at J; junction bases unmatched: 9. The CDR3 contains 14 residues. As DNA, the CDR3 is TGTGCCAGCCGGACAGGGCTTAACCGCTACGAGCAGTACTTC. Translating it yields CASRTGLNRYEQYF.

In its sample, this clonotype was seen many times. The rearrangement uses TRBV7-2 and TRBJ1-1, with TRBD1 matching 8 bases. The CDR3 sequence is 16 residues long. From germline, CDR1 is SGHTA and CDR2 FQGNSA. V lost 5 bases, J lost 0 bases, and 8 bases stayed unmatched. The CDR3 coding sequence is TGTGCCAGCAGCGCCCGGGACAGGAGCCTGAACACTGAAGCTTTCTTT. Encoded protein: CASSARDRSLNTEAFF.

V gene TRBV2 combines with J gene TRBJ2-4; unclear D gene. The V end lost 8 bases, the J end lost 9 bases, and 8 bases lay between the germline ends. This CDR3 contains 10 residues. Germline V lookup: CDR1 SNHLY, CDR2 FYNNEI. Written as DNA, the CDR3 is TGTGCCAGCCGTGGTGGCATTCAGTACTTC. It codes for CASRGGIQYF.

The rearrangement joins TRBV30 to TRBJ1-2; D not certain. V dropped 0 bases and J dropped 8 bases, with 7 bases sitting between them. The V gene's germline CDR1 is GTSNPN and CDR2 SVGIG (reference sequence). This CDR3 region has 11 residues. The CDR3 DNA is TGTGCCTGGAGTGTAGGGTTGGGCTACACCTTC. Translated: CAWSVGLGYTF.

This rearrangement joins TRBV30 to TRBJ2-5; D gene uncertain. Trimming cost V 2 bases and J 5 bases, with 6 bases left between them. Germline CDR1 reads GTSNPN; CDR2 reads SVGIG (reference sequence). CDR3 length: 11 amino acids. The CDR3 DNA reads TGTGCCTGGAGTATGGGGGAGACCCAGTACTTC. This codes for CAWSMGETQYF.

Ten or more counts support this clonotype. CDR3 sequence: CASTQQGSGANVLTF. In nucleotides, the CDR3 is TGTGCCAGCACTCAACAGGGCTCTGGGGCCAACGTCCTGACTTTC. The rearrangement links TRBV12-3 or TRBV12-4 to TRBJ2-6, with D possibly matching TRBD1 (6 bases). Trimming took 7 bases from V and 0 from J, leaving 10 bases between them. This CDR3 comprises 15 residues.

Ten or more counts support this clonotype. The gene calls are TRBV9 and TRBJ2-7; D is ambiguous. CDR3 size: 14 residues. V lost 2 bases and J 1 base, leaving 10 bases between the germline ends. The germline CDR1 and CDR2 sequences are SGDLS and YYNGEE. The CDR3 is CASSVLEVSYEQYF. CDR3 coding DNA: TGTGCCAGCAGCGTCCTAGAGGTTTCCTACGAGCAGTACTTC. The whole variable domain, remainder taken from reference TRBV9 and TRBJ2-7, is DSGVTQTPKHLITATGQRVTLRCSPRSGDLSVYWYQQSLDQGLQFLIQYYNGEERAKGNILERFSAQQFPDLHSELNLSSLELGDSALYFCASSVLEVSYEQYFGPGTRLTVT.

The V call is TRBV6-5, the J call TRBJ2-7; 7 nucleotides agree with TRBD2. In germline, CDR1 is MNHEY, CDR2 SVGAGI. The ends lost 0 bases at V and 3 bases at J; junction bases unmatched: 5. The CDR3 contains 15 residues. CDR3 region: CASSYSERGHYEQYF. CDR3 bases: TGTGCCAGCAGTTACTCGGAGCGGGGTCACTACGAGCAGTACTTC.

In its sample, this clonotype was seen many times. The chain links TRBV7-2 to TRBJ1-6; D ambiguous. CDR3 length: 17 amino acids. V lost 5 bases and J lost 0, with 14 bases in between. CDR1 is SGHTA and CDR2 is FQGNSA in the germline V gene. Here the CDR3 reads CASSPEAPSSYNSPLHF. Here the CDR3 DNA reads TGTGCCAGCAGCCCAGAGGCCCCGAGCTCCTATAATTCACCCCTCCACTTT.

This clonotype was counted ten times or more. The chain couples TRBV20-1 to TRBJ2-7; D is unclear. Germline V gives CDR1 DFQATT, CDR2 SNEGSKA (reference sequence). The CDR3 covers 12 residues. With 2 bases removed from V and 1 base from J, the gap between germline ends came to 6 bases. Here the CDR3 DNA reads TGCAGTGCTAGACCGGATTCCTACGAGCAGTACTTC. Translating it yields CSARPDSYEQYF.

This clonotype occurred a few times. The chain recombines TRBV11-1 with TRBJ1-1, with unresolved D. CDR3 length equals 16 residues. Trimming pared 2 bases from V and 4 bases from J, leaving 17 bases between. CDR1 SGHAT and CDR2 FQDESV come from the germline V gene (reference sequence). In DNA form, the CDR3 reads TGTGCCAGCAGCTTAAGAGGACCCCCGGGTACCACTGAAGCTTTCTTT. It encodes CASSLRGPPGTTEAFF.

V usage is TRBV6-2 or TRBV6-3 and J usage is TRBJ2-7, with TRBD2 identical over 7 bases. Trimming removed 2 bases from V and 1 base from J; junction bases left unmatched: 11. From germline, CDR1 is MNHEY and CDR2 SVGEGT. The CDR3 is 17 residues long. CDR3 bases: TGTGCCAGCAGTTACGACCCTAGCGGAGCCGCATCCTACGAGCAGTACTTC. Its translation is CASSYDPSGAASYEQYF.